This passage covers 23 T cell receptor beta chains from one sample sequenced in a study of CD8 T cells in ankylosing spondylitis. Their antigen targets remain unknown. TCRdb re-called the 5' RACE reads with MiXCR, one entry per CDR3 protein. The sample has over 200,000 distinct CDR3 sequences, approximately 20% seen once. Study observations and caveats: A TCR beta motif made of about 8 highly homologous variants seemed typical of ankylosing spondylitis blood.

The sequenced sample was blood, either unsorted or a sorted T cell fraction (not recorded which). The origin of the receptors is a male donor with ankylosing spondylitis.

This clonotype was counted between two and nine times. The chain links TRBV25-1 to TRBJ2-3, with D perhaps matching TRBD2 (6 bases). The CDR3 is made up of 15 amino acids. Germline V gene sequence: CDR1 MGHDK, CDR2 SYGVNS. With 6 bases removed from V and 0 bases from J, the gap between germline ends came to 13 bases. CDR3 region: CASRAASGSTDTQYF. CDR3 DNA: TGTGCCAGCAGGGCGGCGAGCGGGAGCACAGATACGCAGTATTTT.

This clonotype was detected a few times. The chain combines TRBV28 with TRBJ2-7, with D possibly being TRBD2 (6 bases). Trimming left V 6 bases short and J 9 bases short, with 21 bases between. The CDR3 loop spans 14 amino acids. CDR1 and CDR2 (germline): MDHEN, SYDVKM. The CDR3 loop is CASSLRGYLFGQYF. DNA of the CDR3: TGTGCCAGCAGCCTCCGGGGGTACCTTTTCGGGCAGTACTTC.

This sequence joins TRBV7-9 and TRBJ1-1; D ambiguous. Germline CDR1 reads SEHNR; CDR2 reads FQNEAQ (reference sequence). This CDR3 spans 12 amino acids. V was clipped by 4 bases and J by 4 bases, with 7 bases between them. The CDR3 region is CASSSETTEAFF. Here the CDR3 DNA reads TGTGCCAGCAGCTCAGAAACCACTGAAGCTTTCTTT.

This clonotype came up a few times. The chain employs TRBV27 and TRBJ2-1; D gene ambiguous. Trimming took 5 bases from V and 7 from J, leaving 15 bases between them. Per germline, CDR1 MNHEY and CDR2 SMNVEV (reference sequence). The CDR3 has 14 residues. The CDR3 DNA sequence: TGTGCCAGCAGTGGGTCGACCATTGGGAATGAGCAGTTCTTC. Translating gives CASSGSTIGNEQFF.

This clonotype has more than one count but fewer than ten. The rearrangement links TRBV2 to TRBJ1-1; possible D gene TRBD1, 6 bases. CDR3 size: 14 residues. Germline loops: CDR1 SNHLY, CDR2 FYNNEI. With 10 bases removed from V and 3 bases from J, the gap between germline ends came to 18 bases. The DNA of the CDR3 is TGTGCCAAGCCCGGGAGGGGGTTAGACACTGAAGCTTTCTTT. Its protein product is CAKPGRGLDTEAFF.

The chain uses TRBV6-1 and TRBJ2-7; 10 nucleotides align to TRBD2. From germline, CDR1 is MNHNS and CDR2 SASEGT. This CDR3 has 14 residues. J was trimmed by 2 bases and V by 6 bases; bases with no gene match: 4. This chain's CDR3 is CASSEREGAYEQYF. In DNA, the CDR3 is TGTGCCAGCAGCGAGCGGGAGGGGGCCTACGAGCAGTACTTC.

This clonotype was seen repeatedly, ten times or more. The chain has TRBV9 and TRBJ2-1; D may be TRBD1 or TRBD2 (5 bases each). The V and J ends lost 4 bases and 0 bases respectively, with 11 bases between them. The germline gives CDR1 SGDLS, CDR2 YYNGEE. CDR3 length: 15 residues. The CDR3 reads CASSPTGGSYNEQFF. CDR3 nucleotides: TGTGCCAGCAGCCCGACTGGGGGCTCCTACAATGAGCAGTTCTTC.

This clonotype was counted only a few times. The V and J genes are TRBV10-3 and TRBJ2-2, with D uncertain. CDR3 size: 13 residues. Germline-derived CDR1 and CDR2 are ENHRY and SYGVKD. Between the trimmed V and J ends, which lost 2 bases and 4 bases, there was a span of 5 bases. Written as DNA, the CDR3 is TGTGCCATCAGTGAGCCCCTCACCGGGGAGCTGTTTTTT. As protein: CAISEPLTGELFF.

This clonotype appeared a few times. V gene TRBV7-9 combines with J gene TRBJ2-7; 11 positions agree with TRBD1. V trimming: 5 bases; J trimming: 7 bases; junction bases outside the gene matches: 10. The CDR3 has 15 residues. The V gene's germline CDR1 is SEHNR and CDR2 FQNEAQ (reference sequence). CDR3: CASSLWTGGMWEQYF. Here the CDR3 DNA reads TGTGCCAGCAGCCTCTGGACAGGGGGCATGTGGGAGCAGTACTTC.

V usage is TRBV27 and J usage is TRBJ2-1, with D tentatively TRBD1 (6 bases). V dropped 7 bases and J dropped 0 bases, with 13 bases sitting between them. The CDR3 runs to 15 residues. The germline gives CDR1 MNHEY, CDR2 SMNVEV (reference sequence). CDR3 sequence: CASKRQESSYNEQFF. In DNA, the CDR3 is TGTGCCAGCAAAAGACAGGAGAGCTCCTACAATGAGCAGTTCTTC.

The CDR3 region is CASSYSPSGSGNEQFF. The CDR3 DNA sequence: TGTGCCAGCAGTTACTCTCCTAGCGGGAGTGGCAATGAGCAGTTCTTC. The rearrangement uses TRBV6-5 and TRBJ2-1; 10 bases fit TRBD2. Trimming took 0 bases from V and 6 from J; bases not matched to a gene: 5. This CDR3 region has 16 residues. Per the germline V gene, CDR1 is MNHEY and CDR2 is SVGAGI.

The gene calls are TRBV9 and TRBJ1-4; the D is unclear. Germline V gives CDR1 SGDLS, CDR2 YYNGEE. The CDR3 is made up of 14 amino acids. V was shortened by 4 bases and J by 7 bases, with 14 bases between the two germline ends. CDR3 region: CASSIGSNGEKLFF. In DNA form, the CDR3 reads TGTGCCAGCAGCATCGGGTCAAATGGTGAAAAACTGTTTTTT. Full variable domain (outside the CDR3, taken from reference TRBV9 and TRBJ1-4): DSGVTQTPKHLITATGQRVTLRCSPRSGDLSVYWYQQSLDQGLQFLIQYYNGEERAKGNILERFSAQQFPDLHSELNLSSLELGDSALYFCASSIGSNGEKLFFGSGTQLSVL.

The V and J genes are TRBV5-1 and TRBJ1-1; D is unclear. Germline CDR1 and CDR2: SGHRS and YFSETQ. CDR3 length: 14 residues. V was clipped by 4 bases and J by 1 base, with 11 bases between them. The CDR3, as DNA: TGCGCCAGCAGCGTCGACACGCCGAACACTGAAGCTTTCTTT. Translated: CASSVDTPNTEAFF.

This clonotype occurred once. This rearrangement joins TRBV5-1 to TRBJ2-1; D is unclear. The CDR3 is 15 residues long. V was cut by 3 bases and J by 0 bases, with 10 bases left in between. Germline lookup yields CDR1 SGHRS and CDR2 YFSETQ. The CDR3 DNA is TGCGCCAGCAGCTATGACGATAGCTCCTACAATGAGCAGTTCTTC. Its translation: CASSYDDSSYNEQFF.

This clonotype appeared many times. The V call is TRBV10-3, the J call TRBJ2-1, with 8 bases fitting TRBD1. Germline V gene sequence: CDR1 ENHRY, CDR2 SYGVKD. Germline trimming cut 8 bases from V and 4 bases from J; bases unmatched to any gene: 4. The CDR3 has 13 amino acids. CDR3 sequence reads: CAIGDRTYNEQFF. CDR3 coding DNA: TGTGCCATCGGGGACAGGACATACAATGAGCAGTTCTTC.

This sequence joins TRBV7-9 and TRBJ2-1, with 10 bases aligning to TRBD1. The V and J ends lost 4 bases and 12 bases, in that order; junction bases with no gene match: 6. Germline assignment: CDR1 SEHNR and CDR2 FQNEAQ (reference sequence). The CDR3 spans 13 residues. CDR3 protein: CASSSDRGFAQFF. The CDR3 region has the DNA TGTGCCAGCAGCTCGGACAGGGGGTTTGCGCAGTTCTTC. Variable domain in full (rest from reference TRBV7-9 and TRBJ2-1): DTGVSQNPRHKITKRGQNVTFRCDPISEHNRLYWYRQTLGQGPEFLTYFQNEAQLEKSRLLSDRFSAERPKGSFSTLEIQRTEQGDSAMYLCASSSDRGFAQFFGPGTRLTVL.

This clonotype was seen a few times. CDR3 in amino acids: CSSFWGEDTQYF. The CDR3 coding sequence is TGCAGCTCCTTCTGGGGGGAAGATACGCAGTATTTT. The chain couples TRBV29-1 to TRBJ2-3, with D perhaps TRBD2 (6 bases). Germline values: CDR1 SQVTM, CDR2 ANQGSEA. Trimming removed 8 bases at V and 5 bases at J, with 14 bases between. This CDR3 is 12 amino acids long.

In this sample, this clonotype turned up many times. The chain recombines TRBV10-1 with TRBJ1-2, with D hard to call. Germline V gene lookup returns CDR1 WNHNN and CDR2 SYGVQD (reference sequence). V lost 1 base to trimming and J lost 4 bases, with 16 bases between them. The CDR3 totals 16 residues. CDR3 protein: CASSEYIGTPVYGYTF. CDR3 in DNA: TGCGCCAGCAGTGAGTACATAGGAACCCCAGTCTATGGCTACACCTTC.

In this sample, this clonotype turned up a few times. V and J are TRBV4-1 and TRBJ1-1; maybe TRBD1 (6 bases). The CDR3 consists of 14 residues. Germline V gene data show CDR1 as MGHRA and CDR2 as YSYEKL. Trimming removed 6 bases from V and 2 bases from J, with 13 bases in between. The CDR3 loop reads CASRTRGANTEAFF. The CDR3 DNA follows: TGCGCCAGCAGAACGCGGGGGGCAAACACTGAAGCTTTCTTT.

This clonotype came up many times. This chain connects TRBV6-1 to TRBJ1-2, with no clear D. Deletions cut 1 base from V and 0 bases from J, with 9 bases between. Germline V gives CDR1 MNHNS, CDR2 SASEGT. The CDR3 consists of 15 residues. The CDR3 region is CASSEGEISNYGYTF. The CDR3 nucleotides read TGTGCCAGCAGTGAAGGGGAAATTTCTAACTATGGCTACACCTTC.

The V call is TRBV27, the J call TRBJ1-1; D gene ambiguous. Germline V gene sequence: CDR1 MNHEY, CDR2 SMNVEV (reference sequence). This CDR3 comprises 15 residues. Trimming removed 2 bases at V and 0 bases at J, with 10 bases between. CDR3 nucleotide sequence: TGTGCCAGCAGTTTACAAGGCAGCTTGAACACTGAAGCTTTCTTT. Protein product: CASSLQGSLNTEAFF.

The chain combines TRBV4-3 with TRBJ1-5, with 7 bases matching TRBD1. The CDR3 length is 15 residues. Germline V gene lookup returns CDR1 LGHNA and CDR2 YSLEER. J gave up 7 bases and V 0 bases, and 6 bases lay outside the gene matches. The CDR3 DNA is TGCGCCAGCAGCCAAGAAAGGGGGCTAAAACAGCCCCAGCATTTT. It yields the protein CASSQERGLKQPQHF.

The chain employs TRBV6-1 and TRBJ2-2; 9 positions agree with TRBD2. Trimming cost V 1 base and J 3 bases; bases outside gene matches: 3. CDR1 and CDR2 (germline): MNHNS, SASEGT. The CDR3 is 16 residues long. As DNA, the CDR3 is TGTGCCAGCAGTGAAGTTAGCGGGAGATACACCGGGGAGCTGTTTTTT. It codes for CASSEVSGRYTGELFF.